This note documents a single T cell receptor (beta chain) sequence. Its specificity is not known. The use of a sample-barcoded 5' primer and a J-beta primer mix characterized a second PCR of roughly 7 to 11 cycles. A single record per CDR3 protein comes from TCRdb applying MiXCR to the 5' RACE reads. The sample holds hundreds of thousands of distinct CDR3 sequences, 58% seen once. The data were taken from a study of blood T cells in healthy people across ages. Study-wide points: TCR beta diversity correlated strongly with naive T cell percentage.

The V and J ends lost 5 bases and 9 bases, in that order; junction bases with no gene match: 13. Germline V CDR1 and CDR2: MNHEY, SVGEGT. The CDR3 is 16 residues long. The sequenced sample was blood. The receptor comes from a man aged 25 to 40 in good health. The chain uses TRBV6-2 or TRBV6-3 and TRBJ2-1, with 10 bases aligning to TRBD2. CDR3 DNA: TGTGCCAGCAGTCGGGGACGCGGAGCGGGGGGGCTTGAGCAGTTCTTC. Protein sequence: CASSRGRGAGGLEQFF.